The rows below give T cell receptor beta chains drawn from one sample of a study of post-analysis software for immune sequencing data. TCRdb re-derived calls from the PCR reads in MiXCR, one entry per CDR3 protein. The table includes around 710,000 distinct CDR3 sequences, more than 45% detected once. The sequenced sample was blood. These receptors originate from a girl aged 5 to 17 with multiple sclerosis. Each CDR3 is given with its conserved first and last residue. Each record gives: V gene, clone size, J gene, D gene, CDR3 DNA, CDR3 protein. D genes are given only for firm matches. Clone size, where shown, is once, few, many, or a class for clones that have expanded.

TRBV9	NA	TRBJ2-1	NA	TGTGCCAGCAGCGGCGACGGATACAATGAGCAGTTCTTC	CASSGDGYNEQFF
TRBV6-5	NA	TRBJ1-1	TRBD1	TGTGCCAGCAGGACAGGGACGGGAGCTTTCTTT	CASRTGTGAFF
TRBV29-1	few	TRBJ1-2	NA	TGCAGCGTTGCAGCTGGGGACTATGGCTACACCTTC	CSVAAGDYGYTF
TRBV12-3/TRBV12-4	NA	TRBJ2-7	NA	TGTGCCAGCAGCCGGAGATCCGGGTACGAGCAGTACTTC	CASSRRSGYEQYF
TRBV6-1	few	TRBJ1-6	NA	TGTGCCAGCAGTGCGGACAGCTATAATTCACCCCTCCACTTT	CASSADSYNSPLHF
TRBV5-6	NA	TRBJ1-5	NA	TGTGCCAGCAGCTTGGGGGGATCCTACAATCAGCCCCAGCATTTT	CASSLGGSYNQPQHF
TRBV7-9	few	TRBJ1-5	NA	TGCGCCAGCAGCTTGGACAGTAGCAATCAGCCCCAGCATTTT	CASSLDSSNQPQHF
TRBV5-1	NA	TRBJ2-3	NA	TGCGCCAGCAGCCCCTCTACAGATATGCAGTATTTT	CASSPSTDMQYF
TRBV20-1	NA	TRBJ2-4	TRBD1	TGCAGTGCACCTAAATCCGGGACAGGGGAAAACATTCAGTACTTC	CSAPKSGTGENIQYF
TRBV6-2/TRBV6-3	few	TRBJ1-2	NA	TGTGCCAGCAGTCTCTCGGTGAAGTATGGCTACACCTTC	CASSLSVKYGYTF
TRBV29-1	few	TRBJ2-1	TRBD2	TGCAGCGTTGAGGGCAGGGGACTAGCGGGAGTATACAATGAGCAGTTCTTC	CSVEGRGLAGVYNEQFF
TRBV7-3	NA	TRBJ2-6	TRBD1	TGTGCCAGCAGCCCAACCCCTAACAGGGGAACCAGCTCTGGGGCCAACGTCCTGACTTTC	CASSPTPNRGTSSGANVLTF
TRBV6-5	NA	TRBJ2-7	TRBD1	TGTGCCAGCAAGCCGGGACAGCATAACTCCTACGAGCAGTACTTC	CASKPGQHNSYEQYF
TRBV7-2	NA	TRBJ2-6	NA	TGTGCCAGCAGCCCTCGACTAGGAAGCTCTGGGGCCAACGTCCTGACTTTC	CASSPRLGSSGANVLTF
TRBV2	NA	TRBJ2-1	TRBD2	TGTGCCAGCACCCCGGGGACTAGCTTTGTCAATGAGCAGTTCTTC	CASTPGTSFVNEQFF
TRBV7-8	NA	TRBJ2-5	TRBD1	TGTGCCAGCAGCTTACTACGATCGGGACAGCTATCGGAGACCCAGTACTTC	CASSLLRSGQLSETQYF
TRBV7-9	NA	TRBJ1-2	TRBD1	TGTGCCAGCAGCGACGAGAGGGACAGGGGGCAATATGGCTACACCTTC	CASSDERDRGQYGYTF
TRBV3-1	NA	TRBJ2-3	NA	TGTGCCAGCAGCCAAGGATGGCGCAGATCGGGGGTGTATTTT	CASSQGWRRSGVYF
TRBV20-1	NA	TRBJ1-2	NA	TGCAGTGCTAGACCTAATTTGGACAGTACTCCTGGCTACACCTTC	CSARPNLDSTPGYTF
TRBV20-1	few	TRBJ2-7	NA	TGCAGTGCTAGGGGAGGGGGGATATACGAGCAGTACTTC	CSARGGGIYEQYF
TRBV15	NA	TRBJ2-1	NA	TGTGCCACCAGCAGAGAAAGGGGGTACAATGAGCAGTTCTTC	CATSRERGYNEQFF
TRBV27	NA	TRBJ2-7	NA	TGTGCCAGCGGTCAAGGGACCGGCTCCTACGAGCAGTACTTC	CASGQGTGSYEQYF
TRBV20-1	NA	TRBJ2-1	NA	TGCAGTGCTAGATCCCCCAGCGGCGCCTACAATGAGCAGTTCTTC	CSARSPSGAYNEQFF
TRBV27	NA	TRBJ1-1	NA	TGTGCCAGCAGTCCCTGGACCAGCGACACTGAAGCTTTCTTT	CASSPWTSDTEAFF
TRBV10-1	NA	TRBJ2-5	TRBD2	TGCGCCAGCAGTGATACCACGGGGGGCCAAGAGACCCAGTACTTC	CASSDTTGGQETQYF
TRBV12-5	few	TRBJ1-5	TRBD1	TGTGCTAGTGGTTTGGTATCAGGGGGTCCCCAGCATTTT	CASGLVSGGPQHF
TRBV7-6	NA	TRBJ2-7	NA	TGTGCCAGCAGCCACACAACAGGGGGGGCCACCTACGAGCAGTACTTC	CASSHTTGGATYEQYF
TRBV7-2	few	TRBJ2-3	TRBD1	TGTGCCAGCAGCTTTGAGGGGGCGAGCACAGATACGCAGTATTTT	CASSFEGASTDTQYF
TRBV21-1	NA	TRBJ2-3	NA	TGTGCCAGCAGCGGGGGGACCGGGACTAGCGGGCACCCTGAGGTCGATACGCAGTATTTT	CASSGGTGTSGHPEVDTQYF
TRBV7-2	NA	TRBJ2-3	NA	TGTGCCAGCAGCAGTCGAACAGGGAGGCCCTATAGCACAGATACGCAGTATTTT	CASSSRTGRPYSTDTQYF
TRBV12-3/TRBV12-4	NA	TRBJ2-4	NA	TGTGCCAGCAGTGGGGCCCTGCTCTACATTCAGTACTTC	CASSGALLYIQYF
TRBV24-1	NA	TRBJ2-3	TRBD2	TGTGCCACCAGTGACCCCACCGCCCTTAGCGGGAGATTTGGAGATACGCAGTATTTT	CATSDPTALSGRFGDTQYF
TRBV7-2	few	TRBJ2-3	TRBD2	TGTGCCAGCAGCACGGGACTAGCGGGAGTTTGGTTCACAGATACGCAGTATTTT	CASSTGLAGVWFTDTQYF
TRBV20-1	NA	TRBJ2-1	NA	TGCAGTGCTGTAGACCCTCACAATGAGCAGTTCTTC	CSAVDPHNEQFF
TRBV5-6	few	TRBJ2-7	TRBD2	TGTGCCAGCAGCGTAGCGGGAGTTCCGGGAGAGCAGTACTTC	CASSVAGVPGEQYF
TRBV20-1	NA	TRBJ2-7	TRBD2	TGCAGTGCTAGACCCCCTAGCGGGAACTACGAGCAGTACTTC	CSARPPSGNYEQYF
TRBV7-9	NA	TRBJ2-1	TRBD2	TGTGCCAGCACCGAATCTAGCGGGAGTCCCTACAATGAGCAGTTCTTC	CASTESSGSPYNEQFF
TRBV29-1	few	TRBJ2-1	NA	TGCAGCGTTGAAGCCTTTTCTTGGGATGAGCAGTTCTTC	CSVEAFSWDEQFF
TRBV12-5	few	TRBJ2-6	NA	TGTGCTAGTGGTTTGGGACAGTCTGGGGCCAACGTCCTGACTTTC	CASGLGQSGANVLTF
TRBV20-1	NA	TRBJ2-1	TRBD2	TGCAGTGCTAGGCACCCGGGGGGTGAGCAGTTCTTC	CSARHPGGEQFF
TRBV10-3	many	TRBJ2-7	TRBD2	TGTGCCATCAGTGGGGAGGGGACTTCGGGCCTTGAGCAGTACTTC	CAISGEGTSGLEQYF
TRBV20-1	NA	TRBJ2-1	TRBD2	TGCAGTGCTAGCAGACTTAGCGGGATCAATGAGCAGTTCTTC	CSASRLSGINEQFF
TRBV5-1	once	TRBJ2-1	TRBD2	TGCGCCAGCAGCTTGGCCGAGGCTAGCGGGAGGACCTACAATGAGCAGTTCTTC	CASSLAEASGRTYNEQFF
TRBV7-9	NA	TRBJ2-7	TRBD2	TGTGCCAGCAGCTCTACCGGGACTAGCCTCCGCTACGAGCAGTACTTC	CASSSTGTSLRYEQYF
TRBV20-1	NA	TRBJ2-4	NA	TGCAGTGCTAGAGACCTCGGCCGGACAGCACTAGCCAAAAACATTCAGTACTTC	CSARDLGRTALAKNIQYF
TRBV4-3	few	TRBJ2-5	NA	TGCGCCAGCAGCCAAGATTACGTTTTAGAGACCCAGTACTTC	CASSQDYVLETQYF
TRBV6-1	NA	TRBJ2-5	NA	TGTGCCAGCAGTTCACTAATAGAGACCCAGTACTTC	CASSSLIETQYF
TRBV7-9	NA	TRBJ2-3	NA	TGTGCCAGCAGTTCCGGGGGAGATACGCAGTATTTT	CASSSGGDTQYF
TRBV24-1	few	TRBJ1-2	NA	TGTGCCACCAGTGGCCCCATAGATGGCTACGGCTACACCTTC	CATSGPIDGYGYTF
TRBV9	NA	TRBJ2-1	NA	TGTGCCAGCAGCGTAGTTGGGCTAGACAATGAGCAGTTCTTC	CASSVVGLDNEQFF
TRBV10-3	NA	TRBJ2-7	TRBD2	TGTGCCAGCCGGGGGGTAGCGGGAGATGGCTCGGGGGAGCAGTACTTC	CASRGVAGDGSGEQYF